The 3 T cell receptor beta chains listed next were all sequenced from one sample in a study of T cell responses to AZD1222 COVID-19 vaccine. The method was immunoSEQ multiplex PCR; TCRdb's version includes in-frame clones alone and lacks a portion of them. The sample holds some 120,000 clones; 80% to 90% are singletons and the top ten take roughly 9%. The sequencing here drew on peripheral blood, taken on day 0 of AZD1222 vaccination. Receptors were obtained from an adult in good health.

The chain recombines TRBV5-5 with TRBJ1-2; tentatively, D is TRBD1 (5 bases). CDR3 length: 15 amino acids. Germline V gene data show CDR1 as SGHKS and CDR2 as YYEKEE (reference sequence). With 0 bases removed from V and 6 bases from J, the gap between germline ends came to 15 bases. The CDR3 region has the DNA TGTGCCAGCAGCTTGGAATATGGGACGCGGGATGGCTACACCTTC. This codes for CASSLEYGTRDGYTF. Filled out from reference TRBV5-5 and TRBJ1-2, the complete variable domain reads DAGVTQSPTHLIKTRGQQVTLRCSPISGHKSVSWYQQVLGQGPQFIFQYYEKEERGRGNFPDRFSARQFPNYSSELNVNALLLGDSALYLCASSLEYGTRDGYTFGSGTRLTVV.

The rearrangement uses TRBV25-1 and TRBJ1-6; 7 bases are shared with TRBD1. Germline CDR1 MGHDK, CDR2 SYGVNS. The CDR3 contains 14 residues. V was pared by 5 bases and J by 7 bases, with 5 bases of the junction left unmatched. The DNA for the CDR3 is TGTGCCAGCAGTCCTACAGGGGTAAATTCACCCCTCCACTTT. Protein sequence: CASSPTGVNSPLHF.

The chain carries TRBV6-4 and TRBJ2-7; the D is unclear. V gave up 7 bases and J gave up 1 base, with 17 bases separating them. The germline V gene encodes CDR1 MRHNA and CDR2 SNTAGT. The CDR3 sequence is 15 residues long. CDR3 sequence reads: CASTKFNFGSYEQYF. The CDR3 region has the DNA TGTGCCAGCACGAAGTTCAATTTCGGGTCCTACGAGCAGTACTTC.